This TCR beta chain was identified during a study of cytomegalovirus exposure and HLA in healthy donors. At the level of the study: Within the Caucasian-associated ancestry cluster were 65% to 85% of the approximately 370 genotyped donors. The study's findings and limits: A later analysis found TCR association rates differed by HLA locus, highest for DRB1 and lowest for HLA-C.

The study ran its PCR with 60 Vbeta and 13 Jbeta primers. The table came from immunoSEQ multiplex PCR; TCRdb's copy has only in-frame clones and leaves some out. Found here are some 140,000 clones, about 79% of them singletons; the top ten hold 1.8%. Comment on this clone: The target antigen is unknown.

The source material was PBMCs. The receptor was isolated from a female donor in good health and CMV-seropositive.

CDR3 nucleotides: TGCGCCAGCAGCTTTAGCGGGGAAGAATTCAACACCGGGGAGCTGTTTTTT. This translates into CASSFSGEEFNTGELFF. The J gene is TRBJ2-2, the V gene TRBV5-1, with 8 bases aligning to TRBD2. The CDR3 has 17 amino acids. V lost 2 bases, J lost 2 bases, and 8 bases stayed unmatched. In germline, CDR1 is SGHRS, CDR2 YFSETQ. Full variable domain (outside the CDR3, taken from reference TRBV5-1 and TRBJ2-2): KAGVTQTPRYLIKTRGQQVTLSCSPISGHRSVSWYQQTPGQGLQFLFEYFSETQRNKGNFPGRFSGRQFSNSRSEMNVSTLELGDSALYLCASSFSGEEFNTGELFFGEGSRLTVL.